The present T cell receptor beta chain was sequenced within a study of OX40 agonist ivuxolimab in advanced cancers. Concerning the study at large: Ivuxolimab was an agonistic, fully human IgG2 monoclonal antibody directed against OX40 (CD134), a costimulatory receptor. Intravenous ivuxolimab was administered to patients every 2 weeks at six dose levels: 0.01, 0.1, 0.3, 1.5, 3 and 10 mg/kg. Among the approximately 50 dose-escalation patients, roughly 20 had hepatocellular carcinoma, around 15 melanoma, 9 renal cell carcinoma and 9 head and neck cancer. In the dose-escalation cohort, 70% to 90% of patients were male, and the mean age was approximately 60 years with a range of roughly 23 to 90. Patients were allowed to have had prior anti-PD-1, anti-PD-L1 or anti-CTLA-4 therapy, and around two fifths of the dose-escalation patients had been treated with checkpoint inhibitors. Three dose-escalation patients achieved partial responses, one with hepatocellular carcinoma and two with cutaneous melanoma. Peripheral TCRbeta sequencing was intended to test whether TCR sequence diversity was altered and clonal T-cell expansion was caused by ivuxolimab. The paper covers the monotherapy dose-escalation part of the phase I ivuxolimab trial, which included N of about 50 patients.

This clone was seen only a few times. What this receptor recognizes is not known. Base-call qualities are not available, and no considerably larger clone is one nucleotide away. The full study reports these points: Low levels of normalized T-cell clonal expansion were also seen in some nonresponding patients. Partial responders in the 0.1-3.0 mg/kg groups had among the lowest normalized peripheral clonal expansion, especially among CD8+ T cells. At doses of 0.1 to 3.0 mg/kg, clonal expansion of both CD4+ and CD8+ blood T cells was observed from baseline to week 6. After ivuxolimab, expanded clones were on average more numerous among CD8+ T cells than among CD4+ T cells. Which antigens the clonally expanded peripheral T cells were specific for was not determined.

Patients with a history of autoimmune disease or receiving systemic immunosuppression were excluded from the trial. Peripheral blood for TCR sequencing was collected from all dose cohorts at baseline, on cycle 4 day 1, and on cycle 7 day 1. Samples were obtained from an open-label, multicenter, first-in-human phase I dose-escalation trial of ivuxolimab. Adults with locally advanced or metastatic melanoma, renal cell, hepatocellular, or head and neck squamous cell carcinoma were enrolled in the trial. CD4+ and CD8+ T cells were sorted separately from peripheral blood before TCR sequencing. For CDR1 and CDR2, the germline V gene lists SGDLS and YYNGEE. The CDR3 starts with the cysteine, ends with the phenylalanine, and has 15 residues. Only the CDR3 DNA stays, 45 bases, in frame from base 1. Trimming costs V 4 bases and J 8 bases, and their ends lie 21 bases apart. Genomic DNA was extracted from sorted cells for sequencing of the TCRbeta CDR3 region. The immunoSEQ Assay was used to sequence the TCRbeta CDR3 regions. As stored in TCRdb, this immuneACCESS dataset retains in-frame rearrangements with V and J assigned. A fraction of the clones does not appear; measured against another copy, unresolved V genes explain less than half of the discrepancy, and the remainder lacks a known reason. This sample is represented by around 53,000 clones; 86% of them were singletons. The top ten constitute 5.5% to 7% of the sample.

This sample comprised CD4+ or CD8+ T cells sorted from blood, obtained in a trial of the OX40 agonist ivuxolimab. The sequence was collected from an adult with an advanced solid tumor such as melanoma, head and neck, liver or kidney cancer. The rearrangement combines TRBV9 with TRBJ1-2; the D gene is perhaps TRBD1, on 5 matching bases. The nucleotide sequence reads as follows: TGTGCCAGCAGCACCCCCTCCCCAGGGTTAGGGGGCTACACCTTC. It translates as CASSTPSPGLGGYTF.